The rows below give T cell receptor beta chains drawn from one sample of a study of T cells in Graves' hyperthyroidism and ophthalmopathy. Each CDR3 protein gets one entry after TCRdb re-called the multiplex PCR reads with MiXCR. This sample has some 760,000 distinct CDR3 sequences, with 14% found just once. The sequencing sample was made of blood. These receptors were collected from a woman between 18 and 29 years old with Graves' hyperthyroidism. CDR3s include the opening cysteine and the closing phenylalanine or tryptophan. Fields, in order: V gene, J gene, clone size, D gene, CDR3 protein, CDR3 DNA. A D gene is named only where the DNA matches it firmly. Clone size is not always given. Where it is, it says once, few, many or a class for expanded clones.

v_gene: TRBV29-1; j_gene: TRBJ1-1; abundance: many; d_gene: .; CDR3aa: CSVARATEAFF; CDR3nt: TGCAGCGTTGCCAGGGCAACTGAAGCTTTCTTT
v_gene: TRBV7-2; j_gene: TRBJ1-1; abundance: many; d_gene: .; CDR3aa: CASSSPPMDAFF; CDR3nt: TGTGCCAGCAGCTCCCCCCCGATGGACGCTTTCTTT
v_gene: TRBV28; j_gene: TRBJ2-7; abundance: many; d_gene: .; CDR3aa: CASSLEPNLVISYEQYF; CDR3nt: TGTGCCAGCAGTTTAGAACCCAACCTAGTTATCTCCTACGAGCAGTACTTC
v_gene: TRBV30; j_gene: TRBJ2-4; abundance: many; d_gene: .; CDR3aa: CAWSVTRAKNIQYF; CDR3nt: TGTGCCTGGAGTGTAACCAGGGCCAAAAACATTCAGTACTTC
v_gene: TRBV28; j_gene: TRBJ2-7; abundance: .; d_gene: TRBD1; CDR3aa: CASSLRTGVSYEQYF; CDR3nt: TGTGCCAGCAGCCTGCGGACAGGGGTATCCTACGAGCAGTACTTC
v_gene: TRBV30; j_gene: TRBJ2-1; abundance: few; d_gene: .; CDR3aa: CAWSANNEQFF; CDR3nt: TGTGCCTGGAGTGCAAACAATGAGCAGTTCTTC
v_gene: TRBV18; j_gene: TRBJ2-1; abundance: few; d_gene: .; CDR3aa: CASSPLASGEQFF; CDR3nt: TGTGCCAGCTCACCACTAGCCTCGGGAGAGCAGTTCTTC
v_gene: TRBV29-1; j_gene: TRBJ2-7; abundance: many; d_gene: .; CDR3aa: CSVRGGDREQYF; CDR3nt: TGCAGCGTTCGGGGAGGAGACCGCGAGCAGTACTTC
v_gene: TRBV20-1; j_gene: TRBJ2-2; abundance: many; d_gene: .; CDR3aa: CSAQRRLRTLNTGELFF; CDR3nt: TGCAGTGCACAAAGACGGCTACGGACTCTGAACACCGGGGAGCTGTTTTTT
v_gene: TRBV27; j_gene: TRBJ2-2; abundance: few; d_gene: TRBD2; CDR3aa: CASRGLEYIGELFF; CDR3nt: TGTGCCAGCAGGGGACTAGAGTACATCGGGGAGCTGTTTTTT
v_gene: TRBV7-9; j_gene: TRBJ2-1; abundance: .; d_gene: .; CDR3aa: CASSPTGEGEFF; CDR3nt: TGTGCCAGCAGCCCTACCGGAGAAGGGGAGTTCTTC
v_gene: TRBV7-3; j_gene: TRBJ2-1; abundance: many; d_gene: .; CDR3aa: CASSSGEYNEQFF; CDR3nt: TGTGCCAGCAGCTCGGGGGAGTACAATGAGCAGTTCTTC
v_gene: TRBV20-1; j_gene: TRBJ1-5; abundance: .; d_gene: TRBD1; CDR3aa: CSAGTGLDQPQHF; CDR3nt: TGCAGTGCGGGGACAGGGCTGGATCAGCCCCAGCATTTT
v_gene: TRBV6-6; j_gene: TRBJ2-1; abundance: few; d_gene: .; CDR3aa: CASSYSIGVYNEQFF; CDR3nt: TGTGCCAGCAGTTACTCGATTGGGGTTTACAATGAGCAGTTCTTC
v_gene: TRBV5-6; j_gene: TRBJ1-1; abundance: few; d_gene: .; CDR3aa: CASSLPGWNTEAFF; CDR3nt: TGTGCCAGCAGCTTGCCAGGTTGGAACACTGAAGCTTTCTTT
v_gene: TRBV12-3/TRBV12-4; j_gene: TRBJ1-2; abundance: few; d_gene: .; CDR3aa: CASMTGIDGYTF; CDR3nt: TGTGCCAGTATGACGGGGATAGATGGCTACACCTTC
v_gene: TRBV7-8; j_gene: TRBJ2-7; abundance: few; d_gene: TRBD2; CDR3aa: CASSRSGTSGIREQYF; CDR3nt: TGTGCCAGCAGCCGGTCCGGGACTAGCGGGATTAGGGAGCAGTACTTC
v_gene: TRBV3-1; j_gene: TRBJ2-7; abundance: few; d_gene: .; CDR3aa: CASSQASSRHYEQYF; CDR3nt: TGTGCCAGCAGCCAAGCATCTAGCAGACACTACGAGCAGTACTTC
v_gene: TRBV28; j_gene: TRBJ2-7; abundance: many; d_gene: TRBD1; CDR3aa: CASRGTAYEQYF; CDR3nt: TGTGCCAGCAGGGGGACAGCCTACGAGCAGTACTTC
v_gene: TRBV3-1; j_gene: TRBJ2-5; abundance: many; d_gene: TRBD2; CDR3aa: CASSQVLAGETQYF; CDR3nt: TGTGCCAGCAGCCAAGTACTAGCGGGAGAGACCCAGTACTTC
v_gene: TRBV4-1; j_gene: TRBJ2-7; abundance: .; d_gene: .; CDR3aa: CASSQARERSYEQYF; CDR3nt: TGCGCCAGCAGCCAAGCTCGTGAGAGGTCCTACGAGCAGTACTTC
v_gene: TRBV7-3; j_gene: TRBJ2-1; abundance: many; d_gene: .; CDR3aa: CASSQTPLSSYNEQFF; CDR3nt: TGTGCCAGCAGCCAAACGCCGCTAAGCTCCTACAATGAGCAGTTCTTC
v_gene: TRBV29-1; j_gene: TRBJ2-2; abundance: .; d_gene: TRBD1; CDR3aa: CSAVTGSTGELFF; CDR3nt: TGCAGCGCCGTGACAGGGAGCACCGGGGAGCTGTTTTTT
v_gene: TRBV29-1; j_gene: TRBJ2-7; abundance: few; d_gene: TRBD2; CDR3aa: CSVATWTSGDLYEQYF; CDR3nt: TGCAGCGTCGCCACGTGGACTAGCGGGGATCTCTACGAGCAGTACTTC
v_gene: TRBV19; j_gene: TRBJ2-2; abundance: .; d_gene: TRBD1; CDR3aa: CASSPIGTGRNDTGELFF; CDR3nt: TGTGCCAGTAGTCCGATCGGGACAGGGAGGAATGACACCGGGGAGCTGTTTTTT
v_gene: TRBV6-1; j_gene: TRBJ2-7; abundance: .; d_gene: TRBD1; CDR3aa: CATEPFRDRAYEQYF; CDR3nt: TGTGCCACCGAGCCCTTTAGGGACAGAGCCTACGAGCAGTACTTC
v_gene: TRBV11-2; j_gene: TRBJ2-1; abundance: many; d_gene: .; CDR3aa: CASSLDADRIGYNEQFF; CDR3nt: TGTGCCAGCAGCTTAGATGCCGATCGCATCGGCTACAATGAGCAGTTCTTC
v_gene: TRBV10-2; j_gene: TRBJ1-5; abundance: .; d_gene: .; CDR3aa: CASTWTAGQPQHF; CDR3nt: TGCGCCAGCACCTGGACGGCAGGACAGCCCCAGCATTTT
v_gene: TRBV6-1; j_gene: TRBJ2-5; abundance: .; d_gene: TRBD1; CDR3aa: CASSPRGQGSETQYF; CDR3nt: TGTGCCAGCAGCCCTAGAGGACAGGGTTCGGAGACCCAGTACTTC
v_gene: TRBV12-3/TRBV12-4; j_gene: TRBJ2-2; abundance: many; d_gene: TRBD2; CDR3aa: CASTTREGGTGELFF; CDR3nt: TGTGCCAGCACTACGCGGGAGGGCGGCACCGGGGAGCTGTTTTTT
v_gene: TRBV30; j_gene: TRBJ2-7; abundance: few; d_gene: .; CDR3aa: CAWQRTASYEQYF; CDR3nt: TGTGCCTGGCAGCGGACAGCCTCCTACGAGCAGTACTTC
v_gene: TRBV12-3/TRBV12-4; j_gene: TRBJ2-1; abundance: .; d_gene: TRBD2; CDR3aa: CASSLATSGRGDEQFF; CDR3nt: TGTGCCAGCAGTTTAGCGACTAGCGGGAGAGGGGATGAGCAGTTCTTC
v_gene: TRBV7-9; j_gene: TRBJ2-3; abundance: many; d_gene: TRBD1; CDR3aa: CASSLVQGTATDTQYF; CDR3nt: TGTGCCAGCAGCTTAGTACAGGGGACCGCCACAGATACGCAGTATTTT
v_gene: TRBV6-1; j_gene: TRBJ2-1; abundance: few; d_gene: .; CDR3aa: CASSWTRSSYNEQFF; CDR3nt: TGTGCCAGCAGTTGGACGCGGAGCTCCTACAATGAGCAGTTCTTC
v_gene: TRBV6-1; j_gene: TRBJ2-3; abundance: few; d_gene: TRBD2; CDR3aa: CASRMGGLGADTQYF; CDR3nt: TGTGCCAGCAGGATGGGAGGGCTGGGAGCAGATACGCAGTATTTT
v_gene: TRBV7-9; j_gene: TRBJ2-1; abundance: few; d_gene: .; CDR3aa: CASSLGSILPYNEQFF; CDR3nt: TGTGCCAGCAGCTTAGGGTCTATCCTCCCCTACAATGAGCAGTTCTTC
v_gene: TRBV30; j_gene: TRBJ1-5; abundance: many; d_gene: .; CDR3aa: CAWSVGAYSNQPQHF; CDR3nt: TGTGCCTGGAGTGTGGGGGCTTATAGCAATCAGCCCCAGCATTTT
v_gene: TRBV24-1; j_gene: TRBJ2-3; abundance: few; d_gene: .; CDR3aa: CATSDPGPRTDTQYF; CDR3nt: TGTGCCACCAGTGATCCGGGACCTCGCACAGATACGCAGTATTTT
v_gene: TRBV20-1; j_gene: TRBJ1-1; abundance: few; d_gene: .; CDR3aa: CSATRSLNTEAFF; CDR3nt: TGCAGTGCTACCCGAAGCCTGAACACTGAAGCTTTCTTT
v_gene: TRBV2; j_gene: TRBJ2-2; abundance: .; d_gene: .; CDR3aa: CASSETPLASGELFF; CDR3nt: TGTGCCAGCAGTGAAACCCCCCTAGCGAGCGGGGAGCTGTTTTTT
v_gene: TRBV4-1; j_gene: TRBJ1-2; abundance: .; d_gene: TRBD1; CDR3aa: CASSPLGQGARYGYTF; CDR3nt: TGCGCCAGCAGCCCCCTGGGACAGGGGGCCAGGTATGGCTACACCTTC
v_gene: TRBV20-1; j_gene: TRBJ2-5; abundance: many; d_gene: .; CDR3aa: CSASRSGETQYF; CDR3nt: TGCAGTGCTAGTCGGTCGGGGGAGACCCAGTACTTC
v_gene: TRBV10-3; j_gene: TRBJ2-3; abundance: .; d_gene: TRBD2; CDR3aa: CAISDLAGGVADTQYF; CDR3nt: TGTGCCATCAGTGACCTAGCGGGAGGCGTAGCAGATACGCAGTATTTT
v_gene: TRBV2; j_gene: TRBJ2-7; abundance: many; d_gene: .; CDR3aa: CASSADSYEQYF; CDR3nt: TGTGCCAGCAGTGCTGACTCCTACGAGCAGTACTTC
v_gene: TRBV7-9; j_gene: TRBJ1-4; abundance: few; d_gene: TRBD1; CDR3aa: CASSIDRGGEKLFF; CDR3nt: TGTGCCAGCAGCATTGACAGGGGAGGGGAAAAACTGTTTTTT
v_gene: TRBV7-2; j_gene: TRBJ2-1; abundance: few; d_gene: TRBD2; CDR3aa: CASLAGDLGEQFF; CDR3nt: TGTGCCAGTTTAGCGGGAGATTTGGGTGAGCAGTTCTTC
v_gene: TRBV18; j_gene: TRBJ2-5; abundance: few; d_gene: TRBD1; CDR3aa: CASSPWTGRTQETQYF; CDR3nt: TGTGCCAGCTCACCCTGGACAGGGCGGACACAAGAGACCCAGTACTTC